This T cell receptor beta chain was captured in a study of blood T cell repertoires in COVID-19. Study background: The origin of the acute and convalescent COVID-19 samples was the United States, Italy and Spain. T cells, B-cell-depleted T cells, or PBMCs provided the cDNA or gDNA that served as material.

Authors' methods: Amplification with reference gene primers provided the estimates of nucleated cell counts. Libraries were prepared by immunoSEQ multiplex PCR; TCRdb keeps only in-frame clonotypes and omits some of them. V, J and clone size derive from that table, while D and trimming were established from the DNA sequence. The sample contains 250,000 or so clones, about 85% of which appear only once. Trimming shortened V by 1 base and J by 1 base, and 7 bases separated the two germline ends. The CDR3 has 15 residues. Germline CDR1 is MNHNY and CDR2 is SVGAGI (reference sequence). This receptor was taken from a man in his late teens or twenties with active or convalescent COVID-19. Material: peripheral blood. V is TRBV6-6 and J is TRBJ2-2; unclear D gene. The chain's CDR3 is CASSYYGGNTGELFF. The CDR3 DNA follows: TGTGCCAGCAGTTACTACGGCGGGAACACCGGGGAGCTGTTTTTT.